Sequencing of this T cell receptor (beta chain) was carried out in a study of cytomegalovirus exposure and HLA in healthy donors (dated by TCRdb to about 2017). For the wider study: An earlier analysis of approximately 640 of the donors reported more than 250 Gb of sequence data and 100 million to 140 million unique TCR beta sequences from 150 million to 200 million T cells. The aim of the study was to test whether cataloging public T cell receptors could identify signatures of past pathogen exposure. The number of donors typed differed by locus, with roughly 629-640 for A, B, C, DRB1 and DQB1, roughly 550 for DQA1, 606 for DPA1, and approximately 470 for DPB1. Among several hundred genotyped donors of the cohort, an average of around 220,000 unique TCR beta nucleotide sequences was sequenced per donor, of which about 18% were non-productive. The study combined high-throughput TCR immunosequencing, statistical association of individual TCRs with disease status, and machine learning to predict cytomegalovirus infection status. To study patterns of TCR occurrence, a later analysis re-analyzed previously published TCR beta repertoires from around 670 donors and added high-resolution HLA genotyping. Of the roughly 400 genotyped donors, approximately 80% fell in the genetic ancestry cluster associated with self-reported Caucasian donors. Because of strong linkage in the cohort, roughly five DR-DQ haplotypes were treated as single units for association and clustering. Every repertoire in the discovery cohort had been generated on one and the same sequencing platform. A separate validation cohort of 100 to 150 different subjects was used in addition to the approximately 700-subject first cohort. Genome-wide SNP genotypes for about three fifths of the 666 donors were used in a later genetic analysis, which treated that subset as a discovery cohort. Approximately 300 gigabases of sequencing data and around 85 million unique TCR sequences made up an early release that covered 500 to 650 HLA-typed donors. An earlier analysis of some 600 of the donors applied high-throughput TCR beta sequencing to assess whether each TCR beta V gene segment acted as functional or pseudogenic. The later analysis used no new phenotypic data to find candidate immune exposures, relying instead on TCR beta sequences and their occurrence across donors. The study profiled the T cell repertoires of 666 subjects by immunosequencing and related them to cytomegalovirus serostatus. Donor age, sex, ethnicity and CMV serostatus were compiled together with the repertoire data. Class I and class II HLA loci were covered by the typing at four-digit resolution. What the authors observed across the whole study: An association between a missense DCLRE1C variant and V-gene and J-gene trimming of TCR beta chains was found in a later genetic analysis and replicated in an independent cohort. The classifier was reported to diagnose cytomegalovirus status with high specificity and sensitivity in both the original and validation cohorts. In an earlier analysis of 587 of the donors, most TCR beta V segments appeared in productive rearrangements about 90% or about 30% of the time, broadly matching IMGT annotations. In a later analysis, several top co-occurrence clusters were reported to appear linked to parvovirus B19, influenza, CMV and Epstein-Barr virus. In a later analysis, most CMV-associated TCR beta chains were found to appear HLA-restricted, with HLA associations seemingly driven largely by CMV exposure. Linkage disequilibrium might explain the correlated functional status among segregating V segments, but an unknown experimental factor could not be excluded. In a later genetic analysis, fewer N-insertions in productive TCRs were reported among donors in an Asian-associated ancestry cluster than the roughly 640-donor mean. A total of around 150 TCR beta chains were listed by the study as associated with cytomegalovirus. Three of the identified cytomegalovirus-associated TCR beta chains were confirmed in vitro to be specific for cytomegalovirus antigens. For the cohort, immune exposure information was limited to CMV serostatus. A further reported finding was that TCR beta sequences accurately predicted the HLA-A and HLA-B alleles for most subjects in the first cohort. A cluster of highly shared sequence variants was judged likely to be a technical artifact of the sequencing pipeline. Most TCR sequences were observed very rarely across donors, whereas some public TCRs were present in many individuals. Compared with equally common non-associated chains, HLA-associated TCR beta chains in a later analysis were more clonally expanded and had lower generation probabilities. When HLA alleles, especially DR and DQ, strongly co-occurred, TCR associations were difficult to assign to individual alleles. Because HLA typing was unavailable for some donors at each locus, only the typed subset was used in association tests. In a later analysis, TCR association rates were found to vary across HLA loci, with the most associated TCRs seen for DRB1 alleles and the fewest for HLA-C alleles. Some IMGT-functional V segments, including TRBV6-2 and TRBV6-3, could not be distinguished by the 87-base-pair reads and were therefore excluded. Roughly uniform sequencing depth across donors was assumed in presence/absence analyses, although this assumption may not hold. Only TCR beta chains were sequenced in this cohort, and the absence of alpha or paired-chain data limited detectable features. The authors suggested that the approach could potentially be generalized to other disease states and immunological phenotypes. Specific HLA alleles were associated with around 18,000 TCR beta sequences at a false discovery rate of 0.05 in a later analysis. Because counts were too low, some 17 rarely observed V segments, including chromosome 9 orphons, were left out of the earlier analysis of some 640 of the donors.

To note about this clone: The antigen it binds to is not known. Per-nucleotide qualities are absent, and no much larger clonotype sits a single base away.

Via the germline V gene, CDR1 is SGHRS and CDR2 YFSETQ. The CDR3 measures 15 amino acids from cysteine to phenylalanine. Only the CDR3 region is kept as DNA, spanning 45 bases read in frame from base 1. At the junction V is shortened by 0 bases and J by 0 bases, with 7 bases in between. In total, roughly 670 healthy bone marrow donors made up the cohort. Cohort members were all nominally healthy when sampled, although unrecorded immune exposures were likely present. The donor tested CMV seronegative, placing the donor among the approximately 360 seronegative members of the cohort. Each donor provided a peripheral blood sample, and peripheral blood mononuclear cells were used for TCR beta sequencing. The Qiagen DNeasy Blood Extraction Kit was used to extract genomic DNA from the blood cell samples. Receptor amplification or capture employed the immunoSEQ multiplex PCR assay. For the multiplex PCR, a mixture combining 60 forward primers for TCR Vbeta segments and 13 reverse primers for TCR Jbeta segments was used. A multiplex PCR assay on genomic DNA amplified the CDR3 region of rearranged TCR beta genes. The Illumina HiSeq System was used to sequence the amplified TCR beta libraries as 87-base-pair reads. Processing in the source paper ran as follows. A later analysis counted tens of millions of unique TCR beta chains across the roughly 700 repertoires, and roughly 10 million of these chains were shared by at least two donors. A nearest-neighbor algorithm error-corrected the raw reads and collapsed the reads into unique sequences, merging closely related sequences to remove PCR and sequencing errors. Alignment of CDR3 sequences to IMGT reference sequences was used to assign V, D and J gene segments. For a sequence to be retained, a match of at least six nucleotides was required to both a V gene segment and a J gene segment. A rearrangement counted as productive if the CDR3 had no stop codons and remained in frame with V and J, and every other rearrangement counted as non-productive. Following IMGT convention, CDR3 was defined as the stretch from the second conserved V-encoded cysteine to the conserved J-encoded phenylalanine. Sequences without an unambiguous match to a single V gene segment were excluded from the earlier analysis of about 600 of the donors. In an earlier analysis of about 590 of the donors, a V segment was called functional when productive rearrangements were above 56.7%, and segregating when the standard deviation between donors exceeded 5%. A statistical classification framework was built to diagnose cytomegalovirus status from the catalog of TCR beta chain sequences. In a later analysis, TCR nucleotide sequences were compared against IMGT/GENE-DB human TR gene sequences so that V and J genes could be assigned. The TCRdist pipeline was used in a later analysis to assign CDR3 sequences and most-parsimonious VDJ recombination scenarios. A later analysis defined each TCR beta chain by its CDR3 amino acid sequence plus V-gene family, and excluded reads lacking a unique V-gene family. In a later analysis, 450 to 600 highly shared, low-generation-probability nucleotide sequences were removed to address suspected cross-contamination and a sequencing artifact. For each public chain, a later analysis derived a clonal expansion index from normalized ranks of inferred template counts within each repertoire. In a later analysis, generation probabilities were computed with a VDJ recombination model fitted to out-of-frame rearrangements, and the resulting probabilities were checked against IGoR. Hypergeometric tests were used in a later analysis to score TCR-TCR, TCR-HLA and TCR-CMV co-occurrence, with a repertoire-size bias correction applied to the TCR pairs. False discovery rates were estimated in a later analysis by permuting HLA or CMV assignments 20 times. In a later analysis, co-occurring TCRs were grouped with DBSCAN, and TCRdist sequence similarity was added when clustering was performed within HLA-allele-positive subsets. Repertoires with fewer than 30,000 or more than 120,000 public chains, plus five repertoires with anomalous nucleotide sharing, were excluded from co-occurrence clustering. The clones in this table, taken by TCRdb from immuneACCESS, are in-frame only. Not every clone is retained; where verified, under half of the shortfall comes from an unresolved V gene, and the cause of the rest is unknown. V and J calls and clone size are as listed in that table; D and trimming were resolved from the DNA. Here the sample has about 130,000 clones; around 8.5% occur a single time. Less than 7% of the sample rests with the top ten.

This chain is built from TRBV5-1 and TRBJ1-3; no confident D gene assignment can be made. The sequence was collected from a man aged 35 to 55 in good health and CMV-seronegative. The sequenced sample was PBMCs. The CDR3 protein sequence reads: CASSLDPSSGNTIYF. The DNA is as follows: TGCGCCAGCAGCTTGGACCCGAGCTCTGGAAACACCATATATTTT.